The sequence of this T cell receptor beta chain was determined in a study of Graves' ophthalmopathy and Graves' hyperthyroidism. Broader study findings: Blood also harbored most expanded thyroid clonotypes above 0.001 frequency.

In its sample, this clonotype was seen many times. Its antigen remains unknown. Germline-derived CDR1 and CDR2 are MNHEY and SMNVEV (reference sequence). V trimming: 6 bases; J trimming: 5 bases; junction bases outside the gene matches: 14. This CDR3 is 17 amino acids long. Among the hyperthyroidism patients, all were newly diagnosed, aged 18 to 65, with under 2 months' duration. The diagnosis combined clinical symptoms, thyroxine, TRAb, thyroid ultrasound and orbital computed tomography scans. The authors amplified TCR beta CDR3 regions, and they did so from RNA transcripts for repertoire sequencing. An initial RT-PCR round employing HTBI primers preceded a second-round multiplex PCR. TCRdb reprocessed the multiplex PCR reads via MiXCR and lists one record per CDR3 protein. The sample includes more than 300,000 distinct CDR3 sequences, approximately 18% of them seen just once.

Sequencing used peripheral blood. This sequence joins TRBV27 and TRBJ2-5; 11 nucleotides match TRBD1. This TCR derives from an adult woman with stable Graves' hyperthyroidism. The CDR3 nucleotides read TGTGCCAGCAGACACTTAGGAAGGACAGGGGGCTTGGAGACCCAGTACTTC. Its protein product is CASRHLGRTGGLETQYF.